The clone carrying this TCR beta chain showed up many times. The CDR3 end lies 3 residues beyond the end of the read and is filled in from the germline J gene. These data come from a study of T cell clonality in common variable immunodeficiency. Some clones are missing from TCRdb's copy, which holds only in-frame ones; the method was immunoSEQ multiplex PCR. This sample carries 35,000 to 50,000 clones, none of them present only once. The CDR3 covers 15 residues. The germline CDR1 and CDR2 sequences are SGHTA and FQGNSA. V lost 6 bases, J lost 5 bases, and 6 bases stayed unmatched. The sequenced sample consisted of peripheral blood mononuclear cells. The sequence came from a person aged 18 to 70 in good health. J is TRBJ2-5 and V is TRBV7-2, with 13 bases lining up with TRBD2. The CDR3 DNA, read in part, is TGTGCCAGCAGGGCGACTAGCGGGAGGTCGGAGACC. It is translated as CASRATSGRSET. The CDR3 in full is CASRATSGRSETQYF.